These 17 T cell receptor beta chains were sequenced from one sample in a study of OX40 agonist ivuxolimab in advanced cancers. Method: immunoSEQ multiplex PCR; TCRdb's copy keeps in-frame clones and lacks some. The sample lists thousands of clones; over 65% were seen once. Sample: CD4+ or CD8+ T cells sorted from blood, taken in a trial of the OX40 agonist ivuxolimab. The receptors here all came from an adult with an advanced solid tumor such as melanoma, head and neck, liver or kidney cancer.

This chain uses TRBV6-4 with TRBJ2-1; 10 nucleotides match TRBD2. Per germline, CDR1 MRHNA and CDR2 SNTAGT. This CDR3 has 16 amino acids. Germline trimming cut 5 bases from V and 5 bases from J; bases unmatched to any gene: 9. In nucleotides, the CDR3 is TGTGCCAGCAGTCCTAGCGGGAGCTCCGCCGACAATGAGCAGTTCTTC. This encodes CASSPSGSSADNEQFF.

As to this clone: One end of the junction varies from germline; a read error may be responsible. The chain couples TRBV14 to TRBJ2-1; D possibly uses TRBD1 or TRBD2 (5 bases each). CDR1 and CDR2 (germline): SGHDN, FVKESK. This CDR3 region has 12 residues. The CDR3 region is CASSQGAGRKVF. CDR3 DNA sequence: TGTGCCAGCAGCCAAGGGGCAGGGAGAAAGGTCTTC.

By share, this clone counts as large. This sequence joins TRBV2 and TRBJ2-1, with 9 bases lining up with TRBD2. Per germline, CDR1 SNHLY and CDR2 FYNNEI. The V and J ends lost 0 bases and 7 bases, in that order; junction bases with no gene match: 7. The CDR3 covers 16 residues. The CDR3 loop reads CASSEALSGRNNEQFF. In nucleotides, the CDR3 is TGTGCCAGCAGTGAAGCGCTGAGCGGGAGGAATAATGAGCAGTTCTTC.

The gene calls are TRBV29-1 and TRBJ1-2; maybe TRBD1 (6 bases). The germline V and J ends were trimmed by 7 bases and 4 bases, with 22 bases remaining between them. The CDR3 totals 15 residues. CDR1 and CDR2 (germline): SQVTM, ANQGSEA. The CDR3 here is CSARGGLDRAYGYTF. The CDR3 bases are TGCAGCGCCCGTGGTGGATTGGACAGAGCCTATGGCTACACCTTC.

This chain uses TRBV7-8 with TRBJ2-1, with 8 nucleotides matching TRBD2. The V and J ends lost 5 bases and 5 bases, in that order; junction bases with no gene match: 8. The length of the CDR3 is 15 residues. Germline lookup yields CDR1 SGHVS and CDR2 FQNEAQ. CDR3 region: CASSPRGLADNEQFF. The CDR3 region has the DNA TGTGCCAGCAGCCCACGAGGACTAGCTGACAATGAGCAGTTCTTC.

This clone was detected only a few times. This rearrangement joins TRBV28 to TRBJ2-1, with D possibly matching TRBD1 (6 bases). V dropped 8 bases and J dropped 2 bases, with 19 bases sitting between them. The V gene's germline CDR1 is MDHEN and CDR2 SYDVKM. The CDR3 is 16 residues long. Here the CDR3 DNA reads TGTGCCAGCCGCGCTTCTACAGGGCTTGCCTACAATGAGCAGTTCTTC. This gives the protein CASRASTGLAYNEQFF. Using reference TRBV28 and TRBJ2-1 for the parts outside the CDR3, the full variable domain is DVKVTQSSRYLVKRTGEKVFLECVQDMDHENMFWYRQDPGLGLRLIYFSYDVKMKEKGDIPEGYSVSREKKERFSLILESASTNQTSMYLCASRASTGLAYNEQFFGPGTRLTVL.

The rearrangement joins TRBV14 to TRBJ2-4; D may be TRBD1 (5 bases). This CDR3 region has 16 residues. The germline V and J ends were trimmed by 1 base and 0 bases, with 10 bases remaining between them. Germline V gene lookup returns CDR1 SGHDN and CDR2 FVKESK. The CDR3 loop reads CASSQVGHLAKNIQYF. DNA of the CDR3: TGTGCCAGCAGCCAAGTAGGACACCTAGCCAAAAACATTCAGTACTTC.

This clone was counted once. V and J are TRBV9 and TRBJ1-5, with 12 bases identical to TRBD1. The CDR3 is 15 residues long. Germline trimming cut 3 bases from V and 6 bases from J; bases unmatched to any gene: 4. The germline V gene encodes CDR1 SGDLS and CDR2 YYNGEE. DNA for the CDR3: TGTGCCAGCAGCGAGGGACAGGGGGCAGGTCAGCCCCAGCATTTT. Its protein is CASSEGQGAGQPQHF.

The CDR3 sequence is CTSSQDLGGQGDNQPQHF. The CDR3 DNA sequence: TGCACCAGCAGCCAAGATCTTGGCGGGCAGGGGGACAATCAGCCCCAGCATTTT. The V call is TRBV1, the J call TRBJ1-5; no DNA check was done on the table's D call, TRBD1. TRBV1 is tagged as a pseudogene. CDR3 length: 18 amino acids.

The chain joins TRBV7-9 to TRBJ2-1; 8 bases map to TRBD1. The CDR3 sequence is 14 residues long. V was clipped by 3 bases and J by 6 bases; unmatched bases: 4. CDR1 and CDR2 from the germline V gene are SEHNR and FQNEAQ (reference sequence). CDR3 coding DNA: TGTGCCAGCAGCTTCCGACAGGGGAGCAATGAGCAGTTCTTC. Amino acid sequence: CASSFRQGSNEQFF.

The chain carries TRBV4-1 and TRBJ1-1; maybe TRBD1 (5 bases). Germline V lookup: CDR1 MGHRA, CDR2 YSYEKL. This CDR3 region has 14 residues. The V gene lost 2 bases and the J gene lost 4 bases, with 11 bases spanning the gap. The CDR3 region is CASSQSGSATEAFF. In DNA form, the CDR3 reads TGCGCCAGCAGCCAATCAGGGTCGGCCACTGAAGCTTTCTTT.

Concerning this clone: Different DNA sequences within this sample yield the same CDR3. The chain employs TRBV9 and TRBJ2-7; D may be TRBD2 (6 bases). This CDR3 comprises 14 residues. The V end was cut by 2 bases, the J end by 0 bases, with 9 bases between. Germline CDR1 is SGDLS and CDR2 is YYNGEE. Written as DNA, the CDR3 is TGTGCCAGCAGCGTCGGCGGGGACTCCTACGAGCAGTACTTC. It translates to CASSVGGDSYEQYF.

V gene TRBV19 combines with J gene TRBJ2-5; a possible D gene is TRBD1 (6 bases). The end of the DNA aligns better with TRBJ2-7, so the J call may be wrong. Germline CDR1 and CDR2: LNHDA and SQIVND (reference sequence). This CDR3 is 14 amino acids long. Written as DNA, the CDR3 is TGTGCCAGTAGTTGGACAGCACCATCCTACGAGCAGTACTTC. This sequence encodes CASSWTAPSYEQYF.

The rearrangement uses TRBV18 and TRBJ1-5, with 7 nucleotides matching TRBD1. CDR1 and CDR2 from the germline V gene are KGHSH and LQKENI. Trimming removed 5 bases from V and 6 bases from J; junction bases left unmatched: 7. The length of the CDR3 is 14 residues. CDR3 loop: CASSMNRGVQPQHF. DNA of the CDR3: TGTGCCAGCTCAATGAACAGGGGCGTTCAGCCCCAGCATTTT. Variable domain in full (rest from reference TRBV18 and TRBJ1-5): NAGVMQNPRHLVRRRGQEARLRCSPMKGHSHVYWYRQLPEEGLKFMVYLQKENIIDESGMPKERFSAEFPKEGPSILRIQQVVRGDSAAYFCASSMNRGVQPQHFGDGTRLSIL.

Only a few counts were recorded for this clone. The chain employs TRBV6-1 and TRBJ2-4; D is unclear. Germline V lookup: CDR1 MNHNS, CDR2 SASEGT. V was clipped by 4 bases and J by 7 bases, with 5 bases between them. The CDR3 sequence is 11 residues long. The CDR3 nucleotides read TGTGCCAGCAGTGTGTCGAACATTCAGTACTTC. It specifies CASSVSNIQYF.

The chain uses TRBV5-1 and TRBJ1-1, with a tentative D call TRBD1 (6 bases). The germline gives CDR1 SGHRS, CDR2 YFSETQ. V lost 4 bases and J 0 bases, leaving 7 bases between the germline ends. The CDR3 spans 13 residues. The CDR3 loop is CASSPGVNTEAFF. Written as DNA, the CDR3 is TGCGCCAGCAGCCCAGGGGTGAACACTGAAGCTTTCTTT.

This clone was recorded once. This chain uses TRBV16 with TRBJ2-2; 8 bases line up with TRBD2. CDR3 length: 16 residues. With 4 bases clipped from V and 6 bases from J, the junction kept 10 bases outside the gene matches. Germline V gene lookup returns CDR1 KGHSY and CDR2 FQNENV. The CDR3 region has the DNA TGTGCCAGCAGCCCGAGAGCGGGGGAGTCGGCCGGGGAGCTGTTTTTT. Translated, it gives CASSPRAGESAGELFF.